Given below is one T cell receptor (beta chain) in context. As yet, its antigen is unknown. The germline V and J ends were trimmed by 3 bases and 5 bases, with 10 bases remaining between them. The CDR3 length is 13 residues. The germline gives CDR1 SGHDT, CDR2 YYEEEE. The data are from a study of T cell responses to AZD1222 COVID-19 vaccine. Findings and limits, study-wide: Vaccination with two AZD1222 doses was followed by a rise in Spike-specific TCR breadth and depth.

Sequenced by immunoSEQ multiplex PCR; TCRdb stores in-frame clones only, minus some. The repertoire holds some 120,000 clones, with around 80% as singletons. The source of this sequence is an adult who received the AZD1222 COVID-19 vaccine. The rearrangement uses TRBV5-6 and TRBJ2-3; the D call may be TRBD1 or TRBD2 (5 bases each). Here the sequenced sample was peripheral blood, taken 28 days after the second AZD1222 dose. CDR3 nucleotides: TGTGCCAGCAGCTCCGGGGCCGGAGATACGCAGTATTTT. This codes for CASSSGAGDTQYF.